Listed here are 26 T cell receptor beta chains from one sample, sequenced in a study of CD8 T cells in Susac syndrome. Random hexamers were used to reverse transcribe about 0.5 to 1 ug of RNA. MiXCR, run by TCRdb on the immunoSEQ multiplex PCR reads, gives a single entry per CDR3 protein. The repertoire holds under 200,000 distinct CDR3 sequences, with approximately 95% as singletons. The sequenced sample was CD8+ T cells from PBMCs. These receptor sequences come from a human donor with multiple sclerosis.

The DNA for the CDR3 is TGTGCCAGCAGTTTATTGGGTAGCGGAAGCTCCTACAATGAGCAGTTCTTC. It specifies CASSLLGSGSSYNEQFF. J is TRBJ2-1 and V is TRBV28; maybe TRBD2 (6 bases). This CDR3 contains 17 residues. V lost 1 base to trimming and J lost 0 bases, with 13 bases between them. Germline lookup yields CDR1 MDHEN and CDR2 SYDVKM.

The V gene is TRBV12-3 or TRBV12-4, the J gene TRBJ1-2; 8 nucleotides agree with TRBD1. Trimming took 5 bases from V and 6 from J; bases not matched to a gene: 2. The CDR3 runs to 12 residues. The CDR3 nucleotides are TGTGCCAGCAGTCAGGGGGCTGATGGCTACACCTTC. Encoded protein: CASSQGADGYTF.

The chain has TRBV29-1 and TRBJ2-1; TRBD2 matches 12 bases. The CDR3 consists of 15 residues. CDR1 and CDR2 (germline): SQVTM, ANQGSEA. The V gene end was trimmed by 2 bases and the J gene end by 6 bases; junction bases not matched to a gene: 5. CDR3 DNA sequence: TGCAGCGTTGAACTAGCGGGAGGGGTGGGCAATGAGCAGTTCTTC. Its protein is CSVELAGGVGNEQFF.

The chain links TRBV28 to TRBJ2-7, with 8 bases that match TRBD1. This CDR3 has 14 amino acids. J lost 2 bases, V lost 7 bases, and 7 bases had no gene match. From germline, CDR1 is MDHEN and CDR2 SYDVKM. CDR3 DNA sequence: TGTGCCAGCACCCCGACAGGGGAAGCCTACGAGCAGTACTTC. Residues: CASTPTGEAYEQYF.

This rearrangement joins TRBV12-3 or TRBV12-4 to TRBJ2-1; possible D gene TRBD2, 6 bases. The CDR3 covers 14 residues. Between the trimmed V and J ends, which lost 6 bases and 5 bases, there was a span of 14 bases. CDR3 residues: CASSWGVIDNEQFF. CDR3 DNA sequence: TGTGCCAGCAGCTGGGGGGTCATCGACAATGAGCAGTTCTTC.

The chain has TRBV5-4 and TRBJ1-4, with a possible D match to TRBD1 (5 bases). CDR3 length: 15 amino acids. Looked up from germline, CDR1 is SGHNT and CDR2 is YYREEE (reference sequence). V was cut by 4 bases and J by 3 bases, with 13 bases left in between. CDR3 nucleotides: TGTGCCAGCAGCGACGGCACAGGTCCTAATGAAAAACTGTTTTTT. Residues: CASSDGTGPNEKLFF. Complete variable domain (other parts from reference TRBV5-4 and TRBJ1-4): ETGVTQSPTHLIKTRGQQVTLRCSSQSGHNTVSWYQQALGQGPQFIFQYYREEENGRGNFPPRFSGLQFPNYSSELNVNALELDDSALYLCASSDGTGPNEKLFFGSGTQLSVL.

The CDR3 coding sequence is TGTGCCAGCAGTTTTGGCGGGAGGGCCGGTGAGACCCAGTACTTC. It is translated as CASSFGGRAGETQYF. The chain carries TRBV27 and TRBJ2-5, with TRBD2 matching 9 bases. CDR1 is MNHEY and CDR2 is SMNVEV in the germline V gene (reference sequence). The length of the CDR3 is 15 residues. V lost 3 bases, J lost 5 bases, and 7 bases stayed unmatched.

This chain joins TRBV11-2 and TRBJ2-7, with unresolved D. V lost 3 bases, J lost 3 bases, and 9 bases lay in between. CDR1 SGHAT and CDR2 FQNNGV come from the germline V gene. The CDR3 spans 13 residues. The DNA for the CDR3 is TGTGCCAGCAGCTTTAGCAGAGACTACGAGCAGTACTTC. This sequence encodes CASSFSRDYEQYF.

The chain has TRBV28 and TRBJ2-1; 7 bases fit TRBD2. The CDR3 sequence is 16 residues long. CDR1 and CDR2 from the germline V gene are MDHEN and SYDVKM. V lost 3 bases, J lost 9 bases, and 14 bases stayed unmatched. The CDR3 DNA follows: TGTGCCAGCAGTTTTTTTGAGGCCGGACTAGGGGCTGAGCAGTTCTTC. Translating it yields CASSFFEAGLGAEQFF.

This chain joins TRBV29-1 and TRBJ2-1; 15 bases are shared with TRBD2. Unmatched junction bases numbered 6, after V lost 6 bases and J lost 0 bases. Germline V gene data show CDR1 as SQVTM and CDR2 as ANQGSEA. CDR3 length equals 17 residues. The CDR3, as DNA: TGCAGCGTAGGGCGGACTAGCGGGAGGGCCTCCTACAATGAGCAGTTCTTC. It encodes CSVGRTSGRASYNEQFF.

The chain is built from TRBV15 and TRBJ2-7; 14 bases align to TRBD2. The CDR3 covers 17 residues. Per germline, CDR1 LNHNV and CDR2 YYDKDF (reference sequence). Germline trimming cut 3 bases from V and 4 bases from J; bases unmatched to any gene: 8. CDR3 residues: CATSSYNRTSGRYEQYF. The CDR3 DNA sequence: TGTGCCACCAGCAGTTACAACCGGACTAGCGGGAGGTACGAGCAGTACTTC.

V gene TRBV30 combines with J gene TRBJ2-3; D is ambiguous. Trimming stripped 0 bases from V and 6 bases from J, with 7 bases between. The CDR3 contains 12 residues. Germline CDR1 GTSNPN, CDR2 SVGIG (reference sequence). The CDR3 here is CAWSVGSDTQYF. In DNA, the CDR3 is TGTGCCTGGAGTGTGGGATCGGATACGCAGTATTTT.

The chain is built from TRBV28 and TRBJ2-7, with 10 nucleotides matching TRBD1. The CDR3 has 13 residues. J was trimmed by 6 bases and V by 7 bases; bases with no gene match: 6. Germline values: CDR1 MDHEN, CDR2 SYDVKM. This chain's CDR3 is CASTETGGVEQYF. The CDR3 bases are TGTGCCAGCACCGAGACAGGGGGCGTCGAGCAGTACTTC.

This clonotype was found once. The chain is built from TRBV7-9 and TRBJ2-4; TRBD2 agrees at 9 bases. This CDR3 is 17 amino acids long. CDR1 SEHNR and CDR2 FQNEAQ come from the germline V gene (reference sequence). V lost 1 base and J lost 5; bases outside the gene matches: 9. CDR3 nucleotide sequence: TGTGCCAGCAGCTTAGGGGTAGCGGGAGTGAGGGAAAACATTCAGTACTTC. It codes for CASSLGVAGVRENIQYF.

V gene TRBV27 combines with J gene TRBJ1-2; D not resolved. Trimming stripped 5 bases from V and 6 bases from J, with 16 bases between. Germline-derived CDR1 and CDR2 are MNHEY and SMNVEV (reference sequence). The CDR3 sequence is 14 residues long. This CDR3 is CASSLAPAVHGYTF. In DNA, the CDR3 is TGTGCCAGCAGTCTAGCCCCGGCCGTTCATGGCTACACCTTC.

This chain links TRBV7-9 with TRBJ1-4, with D perhaps matching TRBD1 (5 bases). This CDR3 is 14 amino acids long. Germline values: CDR1 SEHNR, CDR2 FQNEAQ (reference sequence). V was cut by 5 bases and J by 3 bases, with 10 bases left in between. CDR3: CASSPDRPNEKLFF. CDR3 in DNA: TGTGCCAGCAGCCCCGACAGACCTAATGAAAAACTGTTTTTT.

This chain uses TRBV29-1 with TRBJ1-1; 8 nucleotides align to TRBD1. The CDR3 extends over 15 amino acids. Trimming at V came to 6 bases and at J to 5 bases, leaving 14 bases not matched to a gene. CDR1 is SQVTM, CDR2 ANQGSEA, per germline. CDR3: CSVAGGPNQTTEAFF. The CDR3 DNA is TGCAGCGTGGCAGGGGGCCCGAATCAAACTACTGAAGCTTTCTTT.

Here the CDR3 reads CASSPLRYQETQYF. CDR3 coding DNA: TGTGCCAGCAGCCCCCTTAGGTACCAAGAGACCCAGTACTTC. The chain employs TRBV11-2 and TRBJ2-5, with no clear D. With 5 bases removed from V and 0 bases from J, the gap between germline ends came to 10 bases. Germline V lookup: CDR1 SGHAT, CDR2 FQNNGV. The CDR3 covers 14 residues.

The count of this clonotype is one. The V call is TRBV7-9, the J call TRBJ2-7, with D hard to call. The ends were cut back, 1 base at V and 3 bases at J, with 4 bases in the middle. CDR1 and CDR2 (germline): SEHNR, FQNEAQ (reference sequence). The CDR3 sequence is 12 residues long. The CDR3 loop reads CASSLGYYEQYF. The CDR3, as DNA: TGTGCCAGCAGCTTAGGTTACTACGAGCAGTACTTC.

This clonotype appeared once. The J gene is TRBJ2-1, the V gene TRBV7-2; weak D call: TRBD1 (5 bases). The CDR3 covers 12 residues. Germline V gene lookup returns CDR1 SGHTA and CDR2 FQGNSA. V was pared by 6 bases and J by 3 bases, with 6 bases between. The CDR3 is CASRTDYNEQFF. The CDR3 DNA is TGTGCCAGCAGGACAGACTACAATGAGCAGTTCTTC.

The V call is TRBV20-1, the J call TRBJ2-4; 15 bases agree with TRBD2. CDR1 is DFQATT, CDR2 SNEGSKA, per germline (reference sequence). There are 14 residues in the CDR3. V was pared by 5 bases and J by 8 bases, with 4 bases of the junction left unmatched. The CDR3 is CSADRTSGRDIQYF. In nucleotides, the CDR3 is TGCAGTGCTGACCGGACTAGCGGGAGGGACATTCAGTACTTC.

The genes are TRBV5-1 and TRBJ2-1; 8 nucleotides align to TRBD2. Germline assignment: CDR1 SGHRS and CDR2 YFSETQ. The CDR3 runs 14 residues. V dropped 0 bases and J dropped 7; count of bases not matched to a gene: 3. The CDR3 region has the DNA TGCGCCAGCAGCTTGGCCGGGACTAGAAATGAGCAGTTCTTC. It codes for CASSLAGTRNEQFF.

The chain is built from TRBV15 and TRBJ2-7; D possibly corresponds to TRBD2 (6 bases). The CDR3 runs 14 residues. CDR1 is LNHNV and CDR2 is YYDKDF in the germline V gene (reference sequence). Trimming removed 3 bases from V and 3 bases from J, with 12 bases in between. The CDR3 loop reads CATSSRDSDYEQYF. The CDR3 region has the DNA TGTGCCACCAGCAGCCGGGACTCCGACTACGAGCAGTACTTC.

The CDR3 region has the DNA TGCAGTGCTAGAGAACAGGGGGGCTCCTACAATGAGCAGTTCTTC. It is translated as CSAREQGGSYNEQFF. The gene calls are TRBV20-1 and TRBJ2-1; TRBD1 aligns across 8 bases. Germline V gene lookup returns CDR1 DFQATT and CDR2 SNEGSKA (reference sequence). This CDR3 region has 15 residues. Trimming at V came to 0 bases and at J to 0 bases, leaving 1 base not matched to a gene.

The chain joins TRBV12-3 or TRBV12-4 to TRBJ1-2; D call uncertain. Trimming shortened V by 5 bases and J by 4 bases, and 14 bases separated the two germline ends. The CDR3 length is 14 residues. The CDR3 DNA reads as TGTGCCAGCAGTCCCCCGGGAGCCCTCTATGGCTACACCTTC. It is translated as CASSPPGALYGYTF.

This chain joins TRBV20-1 and TRBJ2-7; no clear D. Trimming removed 1 base at V and 0 bases at J, with 4 bases between. The CDR3 extends over 12 amino acids. CDR1 and CDR2 (germline): DFQATT, SNEGSKA (reference sequence). CDR3 in amino acids: CSARVTSYEQYF. The CDR3 nucleotides are TGCAGTGCTAGAGTTACCTCCTACGAGCAGTACTTC.